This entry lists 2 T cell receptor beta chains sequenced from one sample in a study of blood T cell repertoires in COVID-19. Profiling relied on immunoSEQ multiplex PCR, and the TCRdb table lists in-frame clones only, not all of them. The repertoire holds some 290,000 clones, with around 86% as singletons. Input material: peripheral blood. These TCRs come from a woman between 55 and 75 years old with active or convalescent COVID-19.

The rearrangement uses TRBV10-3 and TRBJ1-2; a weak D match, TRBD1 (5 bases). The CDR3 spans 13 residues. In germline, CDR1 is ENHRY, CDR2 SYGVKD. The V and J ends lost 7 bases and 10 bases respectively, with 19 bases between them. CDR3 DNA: TGTGCCATCACGGTGACAGATAGATTGTACTACACCTTC. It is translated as CAITVTDRLYYTF.

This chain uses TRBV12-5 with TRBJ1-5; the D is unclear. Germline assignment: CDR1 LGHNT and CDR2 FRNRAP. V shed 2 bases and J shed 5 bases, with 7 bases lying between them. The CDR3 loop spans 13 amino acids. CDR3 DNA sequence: TGTGCTAGTGGTTTGTGGTCAGATCAGCCCCAGCATTTT. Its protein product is CASGLWSDQPQHF.